One T cell receptor (beta chain) is described in this entry. What it binds is not known. The germline V gene encodes CDR1 SGHRS and CDR2 YFSETQ. Between the trimmed V and J ends, which lost 4 bases and 3 bases, there was a span of 11 bases. The CDR3 has 13 residues. The data were obtained in a study of cytomegalovirus exposure and HLA in healthy donors. General observations from the study: Altogether, about 160 TCR beta chains were recorded as cytomegalovirus-associated. A few CMV-associated chains were confirmed in vitro to be specific for CMV antigens. TCR beta chain V- and J-gene trimming was linked, in a later analysis, to a missense variant in DCLRE1C.

The donors (healthy individuals) were bone marrow donors. Researchers ran the PCR with 60 Vbeta and 13 Jbeta primers. Sequencing used immunoSEQ multiplex PCR; TCRdb keeps in-frame clones, though not all of them. Of about 130,000 clones listed, roughly 78% are singletons. Source material: PBMCs. The chain is built from TRBV5-1 and TRBJ2-7, with D unresolved. The TCR sequence derives from a man aged 25 to 45 in good health and CMV-seronegative. The DNA for the CDR3 is TGCGCCAGCAGCACCTCCCCCGGCTACGAGCAGTACTTC. Residues: CASSTSPGYEQYF.